This T cell receptor beta chain was identified during a study of OX40 agonist ivuxolimab in advanced cancers. The overall study: Previous treatment with anti-PD-1, anti-PD-L1 or anti-CTLA-4 therapy was allowed; over 35% had received some.

Clones were read by immunoSEQ multiplex PCR, and TCRdb kept only the in-frame ones, dropping some. Of about 73,000 clones detected, around 90% appear once; the ten largest clones hold approximately 0.5%. Blood specimens came from baseline, cycle 4 day 1, and cycle 7 day 1. Between the trimmed V and J ends, which lost 3 bases and 3 bases, there was a span of 6 bases. CDR1 is MDHEN and CDR2 is SYDVKM in the germline V gene. The CDR3 contains 12 residues. The rearrangement joins TRBV28 to TRBJ2-7; no definite D call. This TCR was recovered from an adult with an advanced solid tumor such as melanoma, head and neck, liver or kidney cancer. Here the sequenced sample was CD4+ or CD8+ T cells sorted from blood, taken in a trial of the OX40 agonist ivuxolimab. CDR3 nucleotides: TGTGCCAGCAGTTTCCCAGGCTACGAGCAGTACTTC. It is translated as CASSFPGYEQYF.